Shown below are 6 T cell receptor beta chains from a single sample sequenced in a study of cytomegalovirus exposure and HLA in healthy donors. PCR amplification relied on 60 Vbeta primers (plus 13 Jbeta primers). TCRdb's table, derived via immunoSEQ multiplex PCR, lists solely in-frame clones and lacks some. The data contain about 160,000 clones, roughly 85% of them seen just once; the ten biggest clones take up roughly 2.2%. What was sequenced was PBMCs. Source of these receptors: a man aged 18-30 years in good health and CMV-seropositive.

The gene calls are TRBV18 and TRBJ1-3; perhaps TRBD1 as D (5 bases). This CDR3 is built from 16 residues. CDR1 and CDR2 from the germline V gene are KGHSH and LQKENI. V lost 3 bases and J lost 4, with 16 bases in between. The CDR3 region is CASSPPSPGSGNTIYF. The CDR3 bases are TGTGCCAGCTCACCCCCGAGTCCAGGGTCGGGAAACACCATATATTTT.

The chain uses TRBV11-2 and TRBJ2-7; D is perhaps TRBD2 (5 bases). V was trimmed by 0 bases and J by 4 bases, leaving 10 bases between them. Germline V gives CDR1 SGHAT, CDR2 FQNNGV. CDR3 length: 14 amino acids. CDR3 sequence: CASSLDDGGYEQYF. CDR3 bases: TGTGCCAGCAGCTTAGACGACGGAGGATACGAGCAGTACTTC.

The V call is TRBV2, the J call TRBJ1-1; TRBD1 agrees at 7 bases. Trimming took 6 bases from V and 3 from J; bases not matched to a gene: 7. CDR1 is SNHLY and CDR2 is FYNNEI in the germline V gene. The CDR3 length is 14 residues. This CDR3 reads CASRGTADYTEAFF. The CDR3 DNA is TGTGCCAGCAGGGGGACAGCTGACTACACTGAAGCTTTCTTT.

The rearrangement links TRBV27 to TRBJ2-5; 8 bases agree with TRBD1. The V gene end was trimmed by 4 bases and the J gene end by 2 bases; junction bases not matched to a gene: 3. CDR3 size: 14 residues. The V gene's germline CDR1 is MNHEY and CDR2 SMNVEV (reference sequence). The CDR3 DNA follows: TGTGCCAGCAGTTCGTACAGGGGGCAAGAGACCCAGTACTTC. This gives the protein CASSSYRGQETQYF.

This chain uses TRBV6-5 with TRBJ1-1; 8 bases map to TRBD1. The V segment lost 6 bases and the J segment 5 bases; nucleotides outside the gene matches: 5. The CDR3 covers 13 residues. Per the germline V gene, CDR1 is MNHEY and CDR2 is SVGAGI. The CDR3 DNA sequence: TGTGCCAGCAGCGGACAGGGCTTGACTGAAGCTTTCTTT. Translation gives CASSGQGLTEAFF.

This chain connects TRBV18 to TRBJ2-3, with 8 bases identical to TRBD2. The CDR3 contains 15 residues. Germline assignment: CDR1 KGHSH and CDR2 LQKENI. The V gene end was trimmed by 9 bases and the J gene end by 0 bases; junction bases not matched to a gene: 8. The CDR3 reads CASRRGGPSTDTQYF. DNA for the CDR3: TGTGCCAGTCGACGGGGGGGGCCTAGCACAGATACGCAGTATTTT.